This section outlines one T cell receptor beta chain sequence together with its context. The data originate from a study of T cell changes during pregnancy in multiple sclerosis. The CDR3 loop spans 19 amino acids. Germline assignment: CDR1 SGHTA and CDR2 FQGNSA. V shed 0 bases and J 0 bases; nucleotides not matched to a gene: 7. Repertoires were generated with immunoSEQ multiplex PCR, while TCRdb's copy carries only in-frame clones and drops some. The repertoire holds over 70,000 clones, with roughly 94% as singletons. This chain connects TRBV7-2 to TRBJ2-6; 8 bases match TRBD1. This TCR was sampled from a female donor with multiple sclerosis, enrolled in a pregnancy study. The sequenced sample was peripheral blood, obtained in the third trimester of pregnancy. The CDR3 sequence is CASSLASGTGASGANVLTF. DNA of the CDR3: TGTGCCAGCAGCTTAGCGTCGGGGACAGGTGCCTCTGGGGCCAACGTCCTGACTTTC.